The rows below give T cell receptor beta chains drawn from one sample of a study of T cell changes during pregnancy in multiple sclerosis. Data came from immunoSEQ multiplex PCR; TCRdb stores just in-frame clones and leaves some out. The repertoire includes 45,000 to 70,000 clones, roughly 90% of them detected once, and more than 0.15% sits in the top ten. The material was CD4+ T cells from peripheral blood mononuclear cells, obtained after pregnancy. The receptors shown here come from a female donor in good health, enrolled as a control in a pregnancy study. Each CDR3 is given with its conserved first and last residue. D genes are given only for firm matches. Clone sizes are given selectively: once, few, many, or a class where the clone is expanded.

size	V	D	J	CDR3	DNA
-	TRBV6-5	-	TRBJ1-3	CASSYLHTIYF	TGTGCCAGCAGCTACCTACACACCATATATTTT
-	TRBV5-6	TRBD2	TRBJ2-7	CASTLGRSYEQYF	TGTGCCAGCACCCTCGGGAGGTCCTACGAGCAGTACTTC
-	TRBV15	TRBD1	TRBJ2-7	CATSRAGTGSEEQYF	TGTGCCACCAGCAGGGCCGGGACAGGGTCGGAAGAGCAGTACTTC
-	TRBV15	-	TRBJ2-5	CATSSGVPGLETQYF	TGTGCCACCAGCAGCGGGGTCCCGGGTCTGGAGACCCAGTACTTC
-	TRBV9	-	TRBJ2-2	CASTQGPNTGELFF	TGTGCCAGCACTCAGGGGCCGAACACCGGGGAGCTGTTTTTT
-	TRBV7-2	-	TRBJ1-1	CASSLQGGSTEAFF	TGTGCCAGCAGCTTACAGGGAGGCTCAACTGAAGCTTTCTTT
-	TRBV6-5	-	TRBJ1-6	CASSYSGTNNSPLHF	TGTGCCAGCAGTTACTCCGGGACAAATAATTCACCCCTCCACTTT
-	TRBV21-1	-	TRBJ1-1	CASSKVGAAAFF	TGTGCCAGCAGCAAAGTGGGCGCCGCAGCTTTCTTT
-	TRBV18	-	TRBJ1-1	CASSPLDSYTEAFF	TGTGCCAGCTCACCTTTGGACAGCTACACTGAAGCTTTCTTT
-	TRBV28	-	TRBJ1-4	CASSYRTSSVEKLFF	TGTGCCAGCAGTTACCGGACATCTTCTGTTGAAAAACTGTTTTTT
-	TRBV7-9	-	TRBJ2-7	CASSLGFSPDF	TGTGCCAGCAGCTTAGGATTCTCCCCAGACTTC
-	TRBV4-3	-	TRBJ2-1	CASSQDASGTEQFF	TGCGCCAGCAGCCAAGACGCCTCCGGGACAGAGCAGTTCTTC
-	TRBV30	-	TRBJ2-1	CAWSPRRDTYNEQFF	TGTGCCTGGAGTCCGAGACGGGACACCTACAATGAGCAGTTCTTC
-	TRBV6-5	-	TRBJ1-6	CASSQGLTEPLHF	TGTGCCAGCAGTCAGGGGTTAACTGAACCCCTCCACTTT
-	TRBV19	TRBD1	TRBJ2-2	CASSIPTTGGTGELFF	TGTGCCAGTAGTATCCCTACCACAGGGGGCACCGGGGAGCTGTTTTTT
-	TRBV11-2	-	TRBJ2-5	CASSFSRPEETQYF	TGTGCCAGCAGCTTTTCTAGACCCGAAGAGACCCAGTACTTC
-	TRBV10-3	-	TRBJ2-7	CAISVGGEEQYF	TGTGCCATCAGTGTAGGAGGAGAAGAGCAGTACTTC
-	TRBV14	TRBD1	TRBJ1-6	CASSQPHPGQDPYNSPLHF	TGTGCCAGCAGCCAACCTCATCCCGGACAGGATCCCTATAATTCACCCCTCCACTTT
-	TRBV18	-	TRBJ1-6	CASSPGANNSPLHF	TGTGCCAGCTCACCTGGGGCCAATAATTCACCCCTCCACTTT
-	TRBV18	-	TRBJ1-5	CASSPTGRANQPQHF	TGTGCCAGCTCACCAACCGGCAGGGCCAATCAGCCCCAGCATTTT
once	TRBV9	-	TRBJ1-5	CASSPTPGANQPQHF	TGTGCCAGCAGCCCCACCCCAGGGGCCAATCAGCCCCAGCATTTT
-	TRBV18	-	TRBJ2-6	CASSLSGANVLTF	TGTGCCAGCTCACTATCTGGGGCCAACGTCCTGACTTTC
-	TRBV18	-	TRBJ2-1	CASSRYRSDEQFF	TGTGCCAGCTCCCGCTACAGGAGCGATGAGCAGTTCTTC
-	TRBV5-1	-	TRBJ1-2	CASSLVQGLGGYTF	TGCGCCAGCAGCTTGGTTCAGGGCCTTGGTGGCTACACCTTC
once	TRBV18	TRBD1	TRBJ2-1	CASSQTPGQISSYNEQFF	TGTGCCAGCTCACAGACGCCGGGACAGATTAGCTCCTACAATGAGCAGTTCTTC
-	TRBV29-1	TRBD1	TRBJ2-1	CSVDGTGVRDEQFF	TGCAGCGTTGATGGGACAGGTGTAAGAGATGAGCAGTTCTTC
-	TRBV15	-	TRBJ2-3	CATSRGGGGGTDTQYF	TGTGCCACCAGCAGAGGGGGGGGAGGGGGGACAGATACGCAGTATTTT
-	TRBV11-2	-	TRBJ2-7	CASSPTYRRGYSEQYF	TGTGCCAGCAGCCCCACCTACCGCCGGGGGTACTCCGAGCAGTACTTC
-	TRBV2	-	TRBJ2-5	CASTLAETQYF	TGTGCCAGCACGCTTGCGGAGACCCAGTACTTC
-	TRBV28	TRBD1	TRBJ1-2	CASSFGTAPGYTF	TGTGCCAGCAGTTTCGGGACAGCGCCCGGCTACACCTTC
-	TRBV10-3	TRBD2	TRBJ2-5	CAISVREGTQYF	TGTGCCATCAGTGTAAGGGAGGGGACCCAGTACTTC
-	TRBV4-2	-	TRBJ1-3	CASSHDSSGNTIYF	TGTGCCAGCAGCCACGACAGCTCTGGAAACACCATATATTTT
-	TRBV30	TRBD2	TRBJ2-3	CAWSVGGVTDTQYF	TGTGCCTGGAGTGTCGGGGGGGTAACAGATACGCAGTATTTT
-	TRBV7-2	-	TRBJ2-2	CASSLSPPGIGTGELFF	TGTGCCAGCAGCTTATCCCCTCCAGGAATTGGTACCGGGGAGCTGTTTTTT
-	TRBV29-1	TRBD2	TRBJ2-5	CSVGPSGDQETQYF	TGCAGCGTAGGCCCCAGCGGGGATCAAGAGACCCAGTACTTC
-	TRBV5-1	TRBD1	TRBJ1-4	CASSSDRAGLGKLFF	TGCGCCAGCAGCTCGGACAGGGCTGGGCTAGGAAAACTGTTTTTT
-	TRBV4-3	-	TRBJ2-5	CASSLGAEETQYF	TGCGCCAGCAGCCTAGGGGCGGAAGAGACCCAGTACTTC
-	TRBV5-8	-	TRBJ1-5	CASSLGQLNQPQHF	TGTGCCAGCAGCTTGGGACAGCTCAATCAGCCCCAGCATTTT
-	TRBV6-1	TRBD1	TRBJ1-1	CASSERRTGGESFF	TGTGCCAGCAGTGAACGACGGACAGGGGGCGAGTCTTTCTTT
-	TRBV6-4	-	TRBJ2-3	CASSDSLSSTDTQYF	TGTGCCAGCAGTGACTCCCTTTCTAGCACAGATACGCAGTATTTT
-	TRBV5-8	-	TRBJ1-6	CASSARRGSPLHF	TGTGCCAGCAGTGCGAGGAGGGGATCACCCCTCCACTTT
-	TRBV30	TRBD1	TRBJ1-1	CAWDRGDTEAFF	TGTGCCTGGGACAGGGGCGACACTGAAGCTTTCTTT
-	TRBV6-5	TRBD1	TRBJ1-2	CASSSGGSRYGYTF	TGTGCCAGCAGTTCAGGGGGCAGTAGGTATGGCTACACCTTC
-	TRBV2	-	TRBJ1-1	CASIRQNTEAFF	TGTGCCAGCATAAGACAGAACACTGAAGCTTTCTTT
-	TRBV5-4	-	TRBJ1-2	CASSKGGDGYTF	TGTGCCAGCTCTAAGGGAGGAGATGGCTACACCTTC
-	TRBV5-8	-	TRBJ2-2	CASSLVQISNTGELFF	TGTGCCAGCAGCTTGGTACAGATATCGAACACCGGGGAGCTGTTTTTT
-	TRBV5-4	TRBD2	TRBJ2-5	CASSRGSGKETQYF	TGTGCCAGCAGCCGGGGTAGCGGGAAAGAGACCCAGTACTTC
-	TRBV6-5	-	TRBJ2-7	CASSYGGKQYF	TGTGCCAGCAGTTACGGCGGGAAGCAGTACTTC